This passage covers 7 T cell receptor beta chains from one sample sequenced in a study of breast tumors, draining lymph nodes, adjacent tissues. MiXCR was run by TCRdb on the multiplex PCR reads, yielding one entry per CDR3 protein. The repertoire includes some 120,000 distinct CDR3 sequences, around 21% of them detected once, and roughly 2% sits in the top ten. Samples came from axillary lymph nodes draining the breast cancer. The sample consisted of axillary lymph node tissue. These TCRs come from a female donor with breast cancer. Some clones in this sample may be carry-over from other donors' samples.

Many counts were recorded for this clonotype. J is TRBJ2-1 and V is TRBV6-4; D possibly uses TRBD1 or TRBD2 (5 bases each). CDR1 is MRHNA, CDR2 SNTAGT, per germline. CDR3 size: 12 residues. V lost 7 bases to trimming and J lost 8 bases, with 12 bases between them. CDR3 DNA sequence: TGTGCCAGCACGTGGGGGTTGGATGAGCAGTTCTTC. This codes for CASTWGLDEQFF.

This clonotype was found many times. The V and J genes are TRBV2 and TRBJ2-5; 13 bases map to TRBD2. V lost 6 bases to trimming and J lost 2 bases; unmatched junction nucleotides: 15. Germline CDR1 reads SNHLY; CDR2 reads FYNNEI. The CDR3 is 19 amino acids. This chain's CDR3 is CASSGGLGLAGRWQETQYF. The CDR3 nucleotides read TGTGCCAGCAGCGGAGGGTTGGGACTAGCGGGGAGGTGGCAAGAGACCCAGTACTTC.

The V and J genes are TRBV7-3 and TRBJ2-1, with TRBD2 matching over 11 bases. Germline V gene sequence: CDR1 SGHTA, CDR2 FQGTGA. V lost 5 bases to trimming and J lost 16 bases; unmatched junction nucleotides: 7. The CDR3 sequence is 12 residues long. The CDR3 nucleotides read TGTGCCAGCAGCCTAGCGGGAGGAGGACAATTCTTC. It translates to CASSLAGGGQFF.

This clonotype showed up many times. The chain is built from TRBV7-9 and TRBJ2-1; D uncertain. V gave up 0 bases and J gave up 8 bases, with 11 bases separating them. This CDR3 has 14 amino acids. CDR1 is SEHNR and CDR2 is FQNEAQ in the germline V gene (reference sequence). CDR3 in DNA: TGTGCCAGCAGCTTAGCCAAGGTGAGCTATGAGCAGTTCTTC. Its protein is CASSLAKVSYEQFF.

This clonotype occurred many times. V gene TRBV20-1 combines with J gene TRBJ2-5, with 7 bases identical to TRBD2. There are 13 residues in the CDR3. With V trimmed by 5 bases and J by 2 bases, 5 bases remained unmatched. Germline CDR1 is DFQATT and CDR2 is SNEGSKA (reference sequence). The CDR3 nucleotides are TGCAGTGCTCTGCGAGCGGGGCAAGAGACCCAGTACTTC. Residues: CSALRAGQETQYF.

This clonotype was observed at least ten times. V and J are TRBV20-1 and TRBJ2-5; 9 bases align to TRBD1. The CDR3 is 18 amino acids. Per the germline V gene, CDR1 is DFQATT and CDR2 is SNEGSKA (reference sequence). V shed 0 bases and J 0 bases; nucleotides not matched to a gene: 11. The CDR3 loop reads CSARDSSGDRAYQETQYF. CDR3 bases: TGCAGTGCTAGAGATAGTAGTGGGGACAGGGCGTACCAAGAGACCCAGTACTTC.

This clonotype was counted at least ten times. The genes are TRBV5-8 and TRBJ2-7; 8 bases line up with TRBD1. The CDR3 spans 15 residues. Losses at the gene ends were 2 bases for V and 4 bases for J; bases not matched to a gene: 8. The germline CDR1 and CDR2 sequences are SGHTS and YDEGEE. DNA of the CDR3: TGTGCCAGCAGCTTTGGAACAGGGGGAGAGTACGAGCAGTACTTC. This encodes CASSFGTGGEYEQYF.